This T cell receptor (beta chain) was identified during a study of CD8 T cells in Susac syndrome. Reverse transcription of about 0.45 to 1 ug RNA used random hexamers. An immunoSEQ multiplex PCR generated amplified TCR beta CDR3 products spanning 54 Vbeta and 13 Jbeta. Via MiXCR, TCRdb re-called the immunoSEQ multiplex PCR reads, giving one row per CDR3 protein. The sample includes approximately 230,000 distinct CDR3 sequences, roughly 93% seen only once; the top ten take roughly 0.072%. The CDR3 is made up of 15 amino acids. V lost 1 base to trimming and J lost 7 bases, with 14 bases between them. CDR1 is GTSNPN, CDR2 SVGIG, per germline (reference sequence). Sequencing of TCR beta drew on CD8+ and CD4+ T cells from blood. The TEMRA cells underwent FACS enrichment, while the CD8+ and CD4+ T cells underwent negative isolation. This clonotype appeared once.

This receptor was taken from a human donor with multiple sclerosis. V gene TRBV30 combines with J gene TRBJ1-6, with D perhaps matching TRBD1 (6 bases). Sequenced: CD4+ T cells from PBMCs. The CDR3 coding sequence is TGTGCCTGGAGTGGAACAGGGCGGAGAAATTCACCCCTCCACTTT. Protein: CAWSGTGRRNSPLHF. The full variable domain, completed using reference TRBV30 and TRBJ1-6, is SQTIHQWPATLVQPVGSPLSLECTVEGTSNPNLYWYRQAAGRGLQLLFYSVGIGQISSEVPQNLSASRPQDRQFILSSKKLLLSDSGFYLCAWSGTGRRNSPLHFGNGTRLTVT.